This entry lists 24 T cell receptor beta chains sequenced from one sample in a study of cytomegalovirus exposure and HLA in healthy donors. The protocol was immunoSEQ multiplex PCR, while the TCRdb copy is restricted to in-frame clones and leaves out a portion. The table has around 120,000 clones, 85% to 90% seen once; the top ten hold around 1.9%. The source material was PBMCs. These TCRs come from a woman aged 18-35 years in good health and CMV-seronegative.

V usage is TRBV20-1 and J usage is TRBJ1-1; D unresolved. V was pared by 1 base and J by 5 bases, with 5 bases between. The V gene's germline CDR1 is DFQATT and CDR2 SNEGSKA (reference sequence). CDR3 size: 11 residues. CDR3 in amino acids: CSARGGTEAFF. In nucleotides, the CDR3 is TGCAGTGCTAGAGGCGGAACTGAAGCTTTCTTT.

V gene TRBV2 combines with J gene TRBJ1-6, with 7 bases that match TRBD1. CDR3 length: 13 residues. V was clipped by 8 bases and J by 8 bases; unmatched bases: 6. Per germline, CDR1 SNHLY and CDR2 FYNNEI. The DNA of the CDR3 is TGTGCCAGCGCCCATACAGGGGATTCACCCCTCCACTTT. Its protein product is CASAHTGDSPLHF.

The chain combines TRBV5-1 with TRBJ2-1, with a possible D match to TRBD2 (6 bases). Trimming shortened V by 4 bases and J by 2 bases, and 13 bases separated the two germline ends. The CDR3 spans 15 residues. From germline, CDR1 is SGHRS and CDR2 YFSETQ. The CDR3 spells CASSPIADPYNEQFF. In DNA, the CDR3 is TGCGCCAGCAGCCCAATAGCGGACCCCTACAATGAGCAGTTCTTC.

The chain links TRBV27 to TRBJ2-2, with TRBD2 matching over 8 bases. With 5 bases clipped from V and 1 base from J, the junction kept 6 bases outside the gene matches. This CDR3 contains 16 residues. Germline CDR1 and CDR2: MNHEY and SMNVEV (reference sequence). The CDR3 nucleotides are TGTGCCAGCAGTCCCCGGGAGGGGGGGAACACCGGGGAGCTGTTTTTT. It encodes CASSPREGGNTGELFF.

Written as DNA, the CDR3 is TGTGCCTGGAGTGCAAAGAGGACAGGCACAGATACGCAGTATTTT. It yields the protein CAWSAKRTGTDTQYF. This chain connects TRBV30 to TRBJ2-3, with D possibly matching TRBD1 (6 bases). V shed 1 base and J shed 1 base, with 12 bases lying between them. Germline V gene data show CDR1 as GTSNPN and CDR2 as SVGIG (reference sequence). There are 15 residues in the CDR3.

The rearrangement links TRBV4-3 to TRBJ2-1, with 10 bases aligning to TRBD2. Germline CDR1 is LGHNA and CDR2 is YSLEER. Losses at the gene ends were 0 bases for V and 1 base for J; bases not matched to a gene: 3. The CDR3 is made up of 17 amino acids. The CDR3 DNA follows: TGCGCCAGCAGCCAAGACCGGACTAGCGGATCCTACAATGAGCAGTTCTTC. Its translation: CASSQDRTSGSYNEQFF.

CDR3 residues: CASTPGQGVNTEAFF. DNA for the CDR3: TGTGCCAGCACCCCGGGACAGGGAGTGAACACTGAAGCTTTCTTT. The chain employs TRBV9 and TRBJ1-1, with 9 bases lining up with TRBD1. The CDR3 sequence is 15 residues long. V dropped 6 bases and J dropped 0; count of bases not matched to a gene: 6. CDR1 and CDR2 from the germline V gene are SGDLS and YYNGEE.

This chain links TRBV27 with TRBJ2-1, with 12 bases aligning to TRBD2. The germline V gene encodes CDR1 MNHEY and CDR2 SMNVEV (reference sequence). Trimming removed 6 bases from V and 0 bases from J; junction bases left unmatched: 12. There are 19 residues in the CDR3. CDR3 in amino acids: CASRPPLAGGLYSYNEQFF. The CDR3 DNA follows: TGTGCCAGCAGGCCCCCACTAGCGGGAGGTCTTTACTCCTACAATGAGCAGTTCTTC.

This chain uses TRBV7-2 with TRBJ1-6; a weak D match, TRBD1 (6 bases). From germline, CDR1 is SGHTA and CDR2 FQGNSA. The length of the CDR3 is 16 residues. The V end was cut by 2 bases, the J end by 2 bases, with 10 bases between. CDR3 protein: CASSLFAGAYNSPLHF. CDR3 nucleotide sequence: TGTGCCAGCAGCTTATTCGCAGGGGCCTATAATTCACCCCTCCACTTT.

The rearrangement uses TRBV27 and TRBJ1-4, with no clear D. Per germline, CDR1 MNHEY and CDR2 SMNVEV (reference sequence). The V end was cut by 5 bases, the J end by 4 bases, with 14 bases between. This CDR3 spans 15 amino acids. CDR3 nucleotides: TGTGCCAGCAGTCCCCGGGGAGGGATTAATGAAAAACTGTTTTTT. Protein product: CASSPRGGINEKLFF.

The DNA for the CDR3 is TGTGCCAGCAGCTTAGGGGGGGGTCCCTACGAGCAGTACTTC. This translates into CASSLGGGPYEQYF. The rearrangement joins TRBV7-9 to TRBJ2-7, with TRBD2 matching over 7 bases. V dropped 1 base and J dropped 2; count of bases not matched to a gene: 2. The CDR3 has 14 residues. The germline V gene has CDR1 SEHNR and CDR2 FQNEAQ (reference sequence).

The rearrangement joins TRBV4-3 to TRBJ1-4, with D possibly matching TRBD1 (5 bases). V lost 0 bases, J lost 7 bases, and 12 bases lay in between. Germline V lookup: CDR1 LGHNA, CDR2 YSLEER. The CDR3 has 15 amino acids. The CDR3 spells CASSQDGRVVEKLFF. The CDR3 region has the DNA TGCGCCAGCAGCCAAGACGGCAGGGTGGTTGAAAAACTGTTTTTT.

The V and J genes are TRBV29-1 and TRBJ2-7; 9 bases are a match to TRBD1. The J segment lost 5 bases and the V segment lost 4 bases, leaving 9 bases of the junction unmatched. This CDR3 is built from 14 residues. CDR1 is SQVTM, CDR2 ANQGSEA, per germline. The CDR3 protein is CSVAPGQGFHEQYF. The CDR3 DNA reads TGCAGCGTTGCCCCGGGACAGGGCTTCCACGAGCAGTACTTC.

This clone showed up just a few times. J is TRBJ2-7 and V is TRBV12-5; D might be TRBD2 (5 bases). The V and J ends lost 5 bases and 6 bases respectively, with 8 bases between them. Germline V CDR1 and CDR2: LGHNT, FRNRAP. CDR3 length: 11 amino acids. The CDR3 DNA reads as TGTGCTAGTGGTAATGGACTCGAGCAGTACTTC. Residues: CASGNGLEQYF.

The gene calls are TRBV9 and TRBJ2-7, with D possibly TRBD2 on 6 matching bases. The V end lost 4 bases, the J end lost 1 base, and 18 bases lay between the germline ends. The CDR3 consists of 16 residues. Germline loops: CDR1 SGDLS, CDR2 YYNGEE. CDR3 sequence (DNA): TGTGCCAGCAGCCCCGCAGGAGGGGACCTTTCCTACGAGCAGTACTTC. Translated: CASSPAGGDLSYEQYF.

V and J are TRBV11-2 and TRBJ2-1; maybe TRBD2 (6 bases). The V gene's germline CDR1 is SGHAT and CDR2 FQNNGV. V lost 5 bases and J lost 4, with 12 bases in between. The length of the CDR3 is 14 residues. The CDR3 loop is CASSPSGLYNEQFF. CDR3 in DNA: TGTGCCAGCAGCCCAAGCGGGCTTTACAATGAGCAGTTCTTC.

Concerning this clone: One end of the junction does not line up with germline, which may come from a read error. The chain links TRBV15 to TRBJ2-7; no clear D. There are 13 residues in the CDR3. Per the germline V gene, CDR1 is LNHNV and CDR2 is YYDKDF (reference sequence). In DNA form, the CDR3 reads TGTGCCACCAGCAGAACTACCTCCGACGAGCAGTACTTC. Protein sequence: CATSRTTSDEQYF.

The V call is TRBV27, the J call TRBJ2-1; 10 bases align to TRBD1. This CDR3 region has 11 residues. J gave up 14 bases and V 5 bases, and 3 bases lay outside the gene matches. Per the germline V gene, CDR1 is MNHEY and CDR2 is SMNVEV (reference sequence). Here the CDR3 reads CASSPGQGEFF. Here the CDR3 DNA reads TGTGCCAGCAGTCCCGGACAGGGGGAGTTCTTC.

The rearrangement joins TRBV7-2 to TRBJ2-1; TRBD2 aligns across 10 bases. This CDR3 contains 15 residues. With 7 bases clipped from V and 2 bases from J, the junction kept 5 bases outside the gene matches. The germline V gene has CDR1 SGHTA and CDR2 FQGNSA. CDR3 sequence: CASTLGLATYNEQFF. The CDR3 nucleotides read TGTGCCAGCACCCTGGGACTAGCGACCTACAATGAGCAGTTCTTC.

The chain has TRBV11-1 and TRBJ2-5, with unresolved D. This CDR3 region has 13 residues. CDR1 SGHAT and CDR2 FQDESV come from the germline V gene (reference sequence). With 0 bases removed from V and 6 bases from J, the gap between germline ends came to 8 bases. CDR3 sequence reads: CASSLAAPQTQYF. In DNA form, the CDR3 reads TGTGCCAGCAGCTTAGCAGCCCCGCAGACCCAGTACTTC.

V is TRBV4-1 and J is TRBJ1-1, with D possibly TRBD1 on 5 matching bases. V was pared by 5 bases and J by 0 bases, with 16 bases between. This CDR3 region has 16 residues. Germline lookup yields CDR1 MGHRA and CDR2 YSYEKL. CDR3 nucleotide sequence: TGCGCCAGCAGCTCTCGGGGGGGAAGATTGAACACTGAAGCTTTCTTT. Protein product: CASSSRGGRLNTEAFF.

As for this clone: This may be a read error: a much more frequent sequence differs by one nucleotide. This chain links TRBV14 with TRBJ2-7; no reliable D call. Trimming removed 4 bases at V and 3 bases at J, with 4 bases between. Germline loops: CDR1 SGHDN, CDR2 FVKESK. This CDR3 comprises 11 residues. CDR3 region: CASSPGYEQYF. The CDR3 nucleotides read TGTGCCAGCAGCCCCGGCTACGAGCAGTACTTC.

This sequence joins TRBV9 and TRBJ2-3; perhaps TRBD2 as D (6 bases). CDR3 size: 14 residues. In germline, CDR1 is SGDLS, CDR2 YYNGEE. The V end lost 2 bases, the J end lost 7 bases, and 14 bases lay between the germline ends. The CDR3 reads CASSVGPGGNTQYF. CDR3 DNA: TGTGCCAGCAGCGTTGGACCGGGCGGGAATACGCAGTATTTT.

This rearrangement joins TRBV6-1 to TRBJ1-3; 7 positions match TRBD1. CDR3 length: 14 amino acids. Trimming removed 9 bases from V and 0 bases from J; junction bases left unmatched: 5. Germline CDR1 is MNHNS and CDR2 is SASEGT. The CDR3 protein is CASKGAYSGNTIYF. The CDR3 DNA reads TGTGCCAGTAAGGGGGCCTACTCTGGAAACACCATATATTTT.